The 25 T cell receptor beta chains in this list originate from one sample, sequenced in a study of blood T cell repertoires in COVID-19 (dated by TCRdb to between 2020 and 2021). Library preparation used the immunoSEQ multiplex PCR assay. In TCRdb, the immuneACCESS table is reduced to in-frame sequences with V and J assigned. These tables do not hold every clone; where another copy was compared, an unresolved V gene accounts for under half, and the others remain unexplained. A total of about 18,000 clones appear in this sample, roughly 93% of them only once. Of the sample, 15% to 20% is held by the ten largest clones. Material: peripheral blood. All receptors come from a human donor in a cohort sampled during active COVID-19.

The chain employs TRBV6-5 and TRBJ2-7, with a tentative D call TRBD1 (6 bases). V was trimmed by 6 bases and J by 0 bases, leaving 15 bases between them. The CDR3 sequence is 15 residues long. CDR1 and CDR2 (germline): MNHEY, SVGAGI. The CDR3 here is CASRLNRDPSYEQYF. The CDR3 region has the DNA TGTGCCAGCAGACTTAACAGGGACCCCTCCTACGAGCAGTACTTC.

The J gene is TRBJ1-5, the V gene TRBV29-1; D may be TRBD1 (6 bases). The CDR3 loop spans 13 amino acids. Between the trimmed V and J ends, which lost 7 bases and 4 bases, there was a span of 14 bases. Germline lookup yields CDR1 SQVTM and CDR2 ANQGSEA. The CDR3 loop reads CSGQQGPNQPQHF. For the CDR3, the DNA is TGCAGCGGCCAACAGGGACCTAATCAGCCCCAGCATTTT.

In nucleotides, the CDR3 is TGTGCCAGCAGCTTAAGAGGGACAGGACCTGGAAACACCATATATTTT. Residues: CASSLRGTGPGNTIYF. This rearrangement joins TRBV7-9 to TRBJ1-3; 8 bases are a match to TRBD1. The CDR3 consists of 16 residues. Per the germline V gene, CDR1 is SEHNR and CDR2 is FQNEAQ (reference sequence). V was clipped by 2 bases and J by 2 bases; unmatched bases: 5.

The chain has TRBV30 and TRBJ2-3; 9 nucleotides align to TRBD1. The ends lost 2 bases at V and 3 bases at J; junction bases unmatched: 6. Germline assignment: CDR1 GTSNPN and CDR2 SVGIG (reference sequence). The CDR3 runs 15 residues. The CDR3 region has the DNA TGTGCCTGGAGTCCCAGGGACAGGGTAACAGATACGCAGTATTTT. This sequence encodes CAWSPRDRVTDTQYF.

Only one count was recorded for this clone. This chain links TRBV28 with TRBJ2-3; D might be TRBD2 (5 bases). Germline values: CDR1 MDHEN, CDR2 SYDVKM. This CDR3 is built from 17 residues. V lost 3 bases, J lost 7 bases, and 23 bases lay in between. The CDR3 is CASSFWSRAGEMNTQYF. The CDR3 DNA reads TGTGCCAGCAGTTTTTGGTCGCGGGCCGGTGAGATGAATACGCAGTATTTT.

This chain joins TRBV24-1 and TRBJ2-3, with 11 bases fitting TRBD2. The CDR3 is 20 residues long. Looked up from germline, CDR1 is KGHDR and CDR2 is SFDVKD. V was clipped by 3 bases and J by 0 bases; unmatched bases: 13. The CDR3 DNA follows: TGTGCCACCAGTGATCCCGGCGGGTCTAGCGGGAGGATAAGCACAGATACGCAGTATTTT. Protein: CATSDPGGSSGRISTDTQYF.

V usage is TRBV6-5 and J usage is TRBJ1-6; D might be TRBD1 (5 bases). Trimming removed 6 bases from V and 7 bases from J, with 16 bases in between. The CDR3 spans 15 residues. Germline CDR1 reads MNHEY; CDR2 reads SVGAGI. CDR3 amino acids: CASSLGAASNSPLHF. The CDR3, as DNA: TGTGCCAGCAGCCTTGGGGCCGCCTCAAATTCACCCCTCCACTTT.

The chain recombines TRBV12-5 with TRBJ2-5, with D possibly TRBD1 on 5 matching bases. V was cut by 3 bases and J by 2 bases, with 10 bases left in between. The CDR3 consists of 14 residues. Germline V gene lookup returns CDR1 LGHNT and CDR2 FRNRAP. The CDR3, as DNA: TGTGCTAGTGGTTTAGTCAGGGCTCAAGAGACCCAGTACTTC. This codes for CASGLVRAQETQYF.

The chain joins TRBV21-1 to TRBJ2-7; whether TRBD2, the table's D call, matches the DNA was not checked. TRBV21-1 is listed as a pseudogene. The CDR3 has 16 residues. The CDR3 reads CASSNTSGSVFYEQYF. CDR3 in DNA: TGTGCCAGCAGCAACACTAGCGGGAGTGTATTCTACGAGCAGTACTTC.

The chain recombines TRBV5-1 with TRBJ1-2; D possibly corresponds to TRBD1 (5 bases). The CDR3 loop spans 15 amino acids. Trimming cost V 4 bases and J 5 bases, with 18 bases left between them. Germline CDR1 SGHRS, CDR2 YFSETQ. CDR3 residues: CASSATPLGGYGYTF. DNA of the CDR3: TGCGCCAGCAGCGCCACCCCACTCGGGGGGTATGGCTACACCTTC.

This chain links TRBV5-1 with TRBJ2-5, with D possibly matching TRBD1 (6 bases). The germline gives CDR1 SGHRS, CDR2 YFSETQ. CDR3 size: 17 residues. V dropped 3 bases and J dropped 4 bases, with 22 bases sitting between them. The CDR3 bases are TGCGCCAGCAGCTGGGGACAAACACCGGGGCCGAGAGAGACCCAGTACTTC. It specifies CASSWGQTPGPRETQYF.

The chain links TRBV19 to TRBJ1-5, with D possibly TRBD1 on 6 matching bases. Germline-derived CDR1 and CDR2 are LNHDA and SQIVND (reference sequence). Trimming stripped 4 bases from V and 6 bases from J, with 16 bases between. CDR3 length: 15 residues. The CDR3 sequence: CASSKDGRGGQPQHF. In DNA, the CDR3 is TGTGCCAGTAGTAAAGATGGCAGGGGCGGTCAGCCCCAGCATTTT. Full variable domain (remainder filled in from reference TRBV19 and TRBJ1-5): DGGITQSPKYLFRKEGQNVTLSCEQNLNHDAMYWYRQDPGQGLRLIYYSQIVNDFQKGDIAEGYSVSREKKESFPLTVTSAQKNPTAFYLCASSKDGRGGQPQHFGDGTRLSIL.

The CDR3 loop is CASSPGAGEKLFF. The CDR3 bases are TGTGCCAGCAGCCCGGGAGCTGGTGAAAAACTGTTTTTT. The chain joins TRBV7-9 to TRBJ1-4, with D unresolved. V lost 5 bases to trimming and J lost 7 bases, with 11 bases between them. The CDR3 contains 13 residues. Germline-derived CDR1 and CDR2 are SEHNR and FQNEAQ (reference sequence).

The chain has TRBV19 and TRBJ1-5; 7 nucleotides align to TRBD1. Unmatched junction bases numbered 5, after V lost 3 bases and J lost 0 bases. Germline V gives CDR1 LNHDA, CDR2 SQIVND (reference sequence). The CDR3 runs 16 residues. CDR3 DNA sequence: TGTGCCAGTAGTATGTGGCAGGGGGATAGCAATCAGCCCCAGCATTTT. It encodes CASSMWQGDSNQPQHF.

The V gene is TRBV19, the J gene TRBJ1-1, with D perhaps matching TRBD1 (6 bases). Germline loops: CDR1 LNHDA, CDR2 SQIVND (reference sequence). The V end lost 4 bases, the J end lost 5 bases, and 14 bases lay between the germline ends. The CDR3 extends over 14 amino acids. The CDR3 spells CASSTQPGVTEAFF. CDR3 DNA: TGTGCCAGTAGTACGCAACCAGGGGTGACTGAAGCTTTCTTT.

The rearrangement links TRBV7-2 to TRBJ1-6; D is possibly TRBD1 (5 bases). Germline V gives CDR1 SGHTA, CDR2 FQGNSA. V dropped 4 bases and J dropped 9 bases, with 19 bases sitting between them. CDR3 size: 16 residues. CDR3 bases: TGTGCCAGCAGCTCGAGAGCAGGGAAAGTGAGTTCACCCCTCCACTTT. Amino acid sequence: CASSSRAGKVSSPLHF.

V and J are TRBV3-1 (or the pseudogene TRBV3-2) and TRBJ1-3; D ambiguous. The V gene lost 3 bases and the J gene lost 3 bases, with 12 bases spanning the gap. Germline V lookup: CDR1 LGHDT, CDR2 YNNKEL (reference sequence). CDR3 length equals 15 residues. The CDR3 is CASSQGFTIGNTIYF. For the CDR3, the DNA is TGTGCCAGCAGCCAGGGCTTTACGATTGGAAACACCATATATTTT.

CDR3 nucleotide sequence: TGTGCCAGCAGCTTCGGACTAGCGGGGGTCCAAGAGACCCAGTACTTC. It yields the protein CASSFGLAGVQETQYF. This chain joins TRBV11-2 and TRBJ2-5; 13 positions agree with TRBD2. Trimming removed 3 bases from V and 1 base from J; junction bases left unmatched: 2. Germline V gene lookup returns CDR1 SGHAT and CDR2 FQNNGV. This CDR3 is 16 amino acids long.

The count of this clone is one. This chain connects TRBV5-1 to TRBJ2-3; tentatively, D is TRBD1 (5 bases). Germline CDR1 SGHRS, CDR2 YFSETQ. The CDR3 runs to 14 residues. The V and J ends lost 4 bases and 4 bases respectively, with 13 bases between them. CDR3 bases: TGCGCCAGCAGCCTAGGACACCGGGCAGATACGCAGTATTTT. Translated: CASSLGHRADTQYF.

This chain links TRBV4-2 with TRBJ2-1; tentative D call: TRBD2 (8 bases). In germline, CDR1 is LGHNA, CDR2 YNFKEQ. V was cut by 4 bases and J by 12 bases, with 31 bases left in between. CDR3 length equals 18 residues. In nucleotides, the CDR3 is TGTGCCAGCAGCCCGACTTCCTCCGGGACAGAATCCCGGGGGGGGCAGTTCTTC. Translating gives CASSPTSSGTESRGGQFF.

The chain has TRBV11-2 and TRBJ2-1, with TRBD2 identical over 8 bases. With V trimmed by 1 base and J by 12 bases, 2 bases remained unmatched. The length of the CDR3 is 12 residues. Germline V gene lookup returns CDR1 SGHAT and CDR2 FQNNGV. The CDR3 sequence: CASSLGSGGQFF. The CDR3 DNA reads TGTGCCAGCAGCTTAGGAAGCGGGGGGCAGTTCTTC.

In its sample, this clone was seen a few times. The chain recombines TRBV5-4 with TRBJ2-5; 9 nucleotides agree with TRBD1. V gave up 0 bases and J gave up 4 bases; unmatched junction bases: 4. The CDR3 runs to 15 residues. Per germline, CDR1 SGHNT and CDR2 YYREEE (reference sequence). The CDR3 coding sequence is TGTGCCAGCAGCTTGGTACAGGGGGCTCCAGAGACCCAGTACTTC. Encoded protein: CASSLVQGAPETQYF.

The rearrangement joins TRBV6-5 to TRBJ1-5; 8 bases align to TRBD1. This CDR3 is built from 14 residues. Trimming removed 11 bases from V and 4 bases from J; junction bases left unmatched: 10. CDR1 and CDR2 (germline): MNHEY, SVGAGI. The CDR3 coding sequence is TGTGCCTATTCCCAGGGGGCTGGTAATCAGCCCCAGCATTTT. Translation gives CAYSQGAGNQPQHF.

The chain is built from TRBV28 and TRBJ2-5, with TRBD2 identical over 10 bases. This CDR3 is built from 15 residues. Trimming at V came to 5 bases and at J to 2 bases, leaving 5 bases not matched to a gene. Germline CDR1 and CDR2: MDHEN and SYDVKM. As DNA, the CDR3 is TGTGCCAGCAGTACAGGACTAGCGGTACAAGAGACCCAGTACTTC. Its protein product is CASSTGLAVQETQYF.

CDR3 amino acids: CASSSPTGGLRGYTF. CDR3 in DNA: TGTGCCAGCAGCTCACCTACAGGGGGCCTAAGAGGCTACACCTTC. J is TRBJ1-2 and V is TRBV5-4; 9 bases map to TRBD1. V lost 3 bases and J lost 8; bases outside the gene matches: 11. The CDR3 extends over 15 amino acids. Germline V gene lookup returns CDR1 SGHNT and CDR2 YYREEE (reference sequence).